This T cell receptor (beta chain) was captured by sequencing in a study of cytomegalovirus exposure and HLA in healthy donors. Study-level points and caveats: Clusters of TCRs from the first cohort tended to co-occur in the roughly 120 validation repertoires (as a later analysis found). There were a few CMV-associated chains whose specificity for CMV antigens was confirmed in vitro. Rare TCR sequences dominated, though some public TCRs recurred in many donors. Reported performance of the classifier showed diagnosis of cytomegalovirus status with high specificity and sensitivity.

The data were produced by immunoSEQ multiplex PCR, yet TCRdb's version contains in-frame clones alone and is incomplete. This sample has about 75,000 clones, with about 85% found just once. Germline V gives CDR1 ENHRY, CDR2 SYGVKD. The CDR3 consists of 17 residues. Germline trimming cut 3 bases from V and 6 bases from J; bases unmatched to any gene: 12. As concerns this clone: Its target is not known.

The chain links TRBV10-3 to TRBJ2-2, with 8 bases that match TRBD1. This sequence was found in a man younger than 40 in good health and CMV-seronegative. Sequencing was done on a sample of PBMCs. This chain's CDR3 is CAISDPPTGDGAGELFF. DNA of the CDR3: TGTGCCATCAGTGACCCTCCGACAGGGGACGGGGCCGGGGAGCTGTTTTTT.